The present T cell receptor beta chain was sequenced within a study of cytomegalovirus exposure and HLA in healthy donors. The CDR3 runs to 16 residues. V was trimmed by 4 bases and J by 8 bases, leaving 22 bases between them. Germline V gives CDR1 MNHEY, CDR2 SVGAGI. The PCR was carried out with 60 Vbeta primers and 13 Jbeta primers. Per the study methods: Among the unique TCR beta chains that a later analysis counted, about 81 million in all, roughly 11 million were shared. The method was immunoSEQ multiplex PCR; TCRdb's version includes in-frame clones alone and lacks a portion of them. V and J calls and clone size are as listed in that table; D and trimming were resolved from the DNA. The repertoire holds some 110,000 clones, with around 10% as singletons.

This sequence was found in a man aged 40-49 years in good health and CMV-seropositive. The sequenced material came from PBMCs. The V call is TRBV6-5, the J call TRBJ2-3; TRBD1 might be the D (6 bases). CDR3 amino acids: CASSSDSLRGKGTQYF. CDR3 DNA sequence: TGTGCCAGCAGTTCGGACTCACTGAGGGGGAAAGGTACGCAGTATTTT.